This TCR beta chain was observed in a study of human T cells and chemical hapten exposure. Turning to this clonotype: The antigen is unknown.

Individual cDNA molecules each carried unique molecular identifiers attached by the library. As originally analysed: Between about 23,224 and 700,000 TCRs appeared in each sample, and the median stood at 95,638. TCRdb passed the RACE reads through MiXCR, listing each CDR3 protein once. V and J calls and clone size were set by TCRdb, not the authors. The profile shows some 110,000 distinct CDR3 sequences, 12% of them singletons. General study findings and limits: With regard to DPC sensitization, TCRs above 1 in 1000 frequency did not change.

The CDR3 contains 16 residues. Per germline, CDR1 MNHEY and CDR2 SVGAGI. The ends lost 0 bases at V and 4 bases at J; junction bases unmatched: 6. The time point denotes: pre-sensitization, week 0. Treatment here: therapeutic diphenylcyclopropenone sensitization with weekly scalp DPC. This sequence originates from a woman aged 45-65 years with alopecia areata. Some clones in this sample may be carry-over from other donors' samples. The chain is built from TRBV6-5 and TRBJ2-3, with 8 bases matching TRBD1. The source was whole blood, collected in connection with sensitization to the hapten diphenylcyclopropenone (DPC). CDR3: CASSYSGQGMADTQYF. The CDR3, as DNA: TGTGCCAGCAGTTACTCTGGACAGGGAATGGCAGATACGCAGTATTTT.